What follows are 19 T cell receptor beta chains derived from one specimen sequenced in a study of human T cells and chemical hapten exposure. Regarding time point: pre-sensitization, week 0. Indicated treatment: therapeutic diphenylcyclopropenone sensitization with weekly scalp DPC. MiXCR, run by TCRdb on the RACE reads, gives a single entry per CDR3 protein. The data contain approximately 400,000 distinct CDR3 sequences, 5.1% of them singletons. The sample was whole blood, taken in connection with sensitization to the hapten diphenylcyclopropenone (DPC). The receptors shown here come from a woman aged 45-65 years with alopecia areata. Some clones in this sample may be carry-over from other donors' samples.

This clonotype has a handful of counts. V usage is TRBV5-6 and J usage is TRBJ1-6; tentatively, D is TRBD1 (6 bases). This CDR3 has 18 amino acids. Germline CDR1 SGHDT, CDR2 YYEEEE. V was clipped by 3 bases and J by 2 bases, with 18 bases between them. The CDR3 loop reads CASSSTDVGGPYNSPLHF. The CDR3 region has the DNA TGTGCCAGCAGCTCCACCGACGTAGGGGGACCCTATAATTCACCCCTCCACTTT.

The CDR3 DNA reads as TGCGCCAGCAGCTTGGATCTGGGGGCGGGCGAAAAACTGTTTTTT. This gives the protein CASSLDLGAGEKLFF. The gene calls are TRBV5-1 and TRBJ1-4, with a possible D match to TRBD1 (6 bases). The CDR3 totals 15 residues. Between the trimmed V and J ends, which lost 0 bases and 8 bases, there was a span of 14 bases. Germline CDR1 SGHRS, CDR2 YFSETQ.

This CDR3 reads CASSIAGAYTGELFF. For the CDR3, the DNA is TGTGCCAGCAGCATAGCGGGGGCCTACACCGGGGAGCTGTTTTTT. The chain couples TRBV12-3 or TRBV12-4 to TRBJ2-2; 9 bases line up with TRBD2. The CDR3 runs to 15 residues. The trim removed 6 bases at V and 3 bases at J, leaving 5 bases unmatched.

This clonotype was recorded at least ten times. The rearrangement joins TRBV29-1 to TRBJ1-1; maybe TRBD1 (6 bases). The CDR3 length is 14 residues. Germline assignment: CDR1 SQVTM and CDR2 ANQGSEA. Trimming took 2 bases from V and 0 from J, leaving 10 bases between them. The chain's CDR3 is CSVEQGRLNTEAFF. The CDR3, as DNA: TGCAGCGTTGAACAGGGGAGGCTGAACACTGAAGCTTTCTTT.

The chain employs TRBV28 and TRBJ2-2; 7 nucleotides line up with TRBD1. Germline lookup yields CDR1 MDHEN and CDR2 SYDVKM. Trimming at V came to 4 bases and at J to 4 bases, leaving 9 bases not matched to a gene. CDR3 length equals 16 residues. The CDR3 coding sequence is TGTGCCAGCAGTTCCCCCGGGACAGTCCTCACCGGGGAGCTGTTTTTT. It specifies CASSSPGTVLTGELFF.

Many counts were recorded for this clonotype. Written as DNA, the CDR3 is TGTGCCAGCACCTCGTCCCGAGGAAACACCATATATTTT. This encodes CASTSSRGNTIYF. The gene calls are TRBV28 and TRBJ1-3; D uncertain. Germline assignment: CDR1 MDHEN and CDR2 SYDVKM. V was cut by 7 bases and J by 4 bases, with 11 bases left in between. The CDR3 is 13 residues long.

This clonotype appeared many times. The chain recombines TRBV29-1 with TRBJ2-1; 14 nucleotides match TRBD2. This CDR3 has 17 amino acids. V was clipped by 4 bases and J by 3 bases; unmatched bases: 8. From germline, CDR1 is SQVTM and CDR2 ANQGSEA. Here the CDR3 DNA reads TGCAGCGTTGGGGGACTAGCGGGAGCCATCGACTACAATGAGCAGTTCTTC. Encoded protein: CSVGGLAGAIDYNEQFF.

CDR3 residues: CASSVDPKSAQHF. The CDR3 DNA reads TGTGCCAGCAGCGTAGACCCTAAATCGGCCCAGCATTTT. This chain connects TRBV9 to TRBJ1-5; D remains ambiguous. The CDR3 has 13 amino acids. V was trimmed by 0 bases and J by 11 bases, leaving 12 bases between them. The germline gives CDR1 SGDLS, CDR2 YYNGEE. The variable domain in full, with the rest retrieved from reference TRBV9 and TRBJ1-5, is DSGVTQTPKHLITATGQRVTLRCSPRSGDLSVYWYQQSLDQGLQFLIQYYNGEERAKGNILERFSAQQFPDLHSELNLSSLELGDSALYFCASSVDPKSAQHFGDGTRLSIL.

The chain carries TRBV4-3 and TRBJ1-2; D is unclear. The CDR3 sequence is 15 residues long. CDR1 and CDR2 from the germline V gene are LGHNA and YSLEER. V lost 0 bases and J lost 7, with 15 bases in between. The CDR3 sequence is CASSQDHFGSSGYTF. The CDR3 DNA follows: TGCGCCAGCAGCCAAGACCACTTTGGCAGTAGTGGCTACACCTTC.

This clonotype appeared many times. The rearrangement joins TRBV6-6 to TRBJ1-5, with D possibly matching TRBD1 (6 bases). The germline V gene encodes CDR1 MNHNY and CDR2 SVGAGI (reference sequence). This CDR3 has 14 residues. V was clipped by 4 bases and J by 5 bases, with 12 bases between them. CDR3 amino acids: CASSLQGRHQPQHF. The CDR3 coding sequence is TGTGCCAGCAGTTTACAGGGACGCCATCAGCCCCAGCATTTT.

The chain employs TRBV25-1 and TRBJ2-7; no clear D. V was pared by 3 bases and J by 5 bases, with 11 bases between. CDR3 length: 13 residues. The V gene's germline CDR1 is MGHDK and CDR2 SYGVNS. This CDR3 is CASSEAVRDEQYF. The CDR3 bases are TGTGCCAGCAGTGAGGCGGTCCGAGACGAGCAGTACTTC.

The rearrangement joins TRBV12-3 or TRBV12-4 to TRBJ1-5; D remains unclear. The CDR3 length is 14 residues. V was clipped by 7 bases and J by 1 base, with 11 bases between them. The CDR3 bases are TGTGCCAGCAAACCGGACCTAAGCAATCAGCCCCAGCATTTT. Amino acids: CASKPDLSNQPQHF.

The CDR3 nucleotides are TGTGCCAGCAGCCCGGACAGTTTTACCTACGAGCAGTACTTC. As protein: CASSPDSFTYEQYF. The rearrangement uses TRBV11-3 and TRBJ2-7, with D possibly being TRBD1 (6 bases). V shed 5 bases and J shed 2 bases, with 13 bases lying between them. This CDR3 has 14 residues. Germline assignment: CDR1 SGHNT and CDR2 YENEEA.

This clonotype was found many times. The CDR3 coding sequence is TGCGCCAGCAGCCAAGATGTACTCACAGATACGCAGTATTTT. Translated, it gives CASSQDVLTDTQYF. The chain couples TRBV4-1 to TRBJ2-3; D is ambiguous. Trimming took off 0 bases at V and 2 bases at J, with 6 bases between the two ends. Germline V gives CDR1 MGHRA, CDR2 YSYEKL. The CDR3 is 14 amino acids.

The chain carries TRBV4-2 and TRBJ1-1, with 7 bases aligning to TRBD1. V gave up 1 base and J gave up 1 base; unmatched junction bases: 3. CDR1 and CDR2 from the germline V gene are LGHNA and YNFKEQ. This CDR3 contains 15 residues. CDR3 nucleotide sequence: TGTGCCAGCAGCCAAGTCGGACAGGCGAACACTGAAGCTTTCTTT. Protein product: CASSQVGQANTEAFF.

V is TRBV19 and J is TRBJ2-1, with D unresolved. Germline CDR1 LNHDA, CDR2 SQIVND (reference sequence). V was clipped by 2 bases and J by 10 bases, with 15 bases between them. The CDR3 totals 14 residues. The CDR3 DNA is TGTGCCAGTAGTATAAGGTCCTTGGGCAGGGAGCAGTTCTTC. This gives the protein CASSIRSLGREQFF. Using reference TRBV19 and TRBJ2-1 for the parts outside the CDR3, the full variable domain is DGGITQSPKYLFRKEGQNVTLSCEQNLNHDAMYWYRQDPGQGLRLIYYSQIVNDFQKGDIAEGYSVSREKKESFPLTVTSAQKNPTAFYLCASSIRSLGREQFFGPGTRLTVL.

The sample holds many counts of this clonotype. This chain joins TRBV5-6 and TRBJ2-4; perhaps TRBD1 as D (6 bases). The CDR3 consists of 13 residues. The V end lost 4 bases, the J end lost 8 bases, and 13 bases lay between the germline ends. Germline loops: CDR1 SGHDT, CDR2 YYEEEE. The CDR3 loop reads CASSPPRQDIQYF. The CDR3, as DNA: TGTGCCAGCAGCCCCCCTCGACAGGACATTCAGTACTTC.

This clonotype was found many times. The junction departs from the called germline gene at one end, perhaps through a read error. V is TRBV7-2 and J is TRBJ1-5, with D uncertain. The germline CDR1 and CDR2 sequences are SGHTA and FQGNSA. The CDR3 contains 13 residues. The CDR3 loop is CASSLWSSQPQHF. The CDR3 DNA reads as TGTGCCAGCAGCTTATGGAGCAGTCAGCCCCAGCATTTT.

This clonotype showed up many times. This rearrangement joins TRBV4-3 to TRBJ2-3; TRBD2 agrees at 7 bases. This CDR3 has 13 amino acids. Germline V gene data show CDR1 as LGHNA and CDR2 as YSLEER. The V gene end was trimmed by 2 bases and the J gene end by 9 bases; junction bases not matched to a gene: 5. The CDR3 coding sequence is TGCGCCAGCAGCCAAATACAGACTAGCACGCAGTATTTT. Translating gives CASSQIQTSTQYF.